The subject of this entry is one T cell receptor (beta chain). Tumor samples were obtained before definitive surgery or chemotherapy. This entry belongs to a study of high-grade serous ovarian cancer treatment subgroups. TCRdb keeps only in-frame clones here, not all; method: immunoSEQ multiplex PCR. The table shows about 10,000 clones, with 68% occurring only once. The germline V gene has CDR1 SGHAT and CDR2 FQNNGV. V gave up 7 bases and J gave up 2 bases, with 13 bases separating them. This CDR3 is built from 14 residues. The chain links TRBV11-2 to TRBJ2-3; TRBD2 is a possible D gene (6 bases). Sequenced: tumor tissue. The TCR originated in a human donor with high-grade serous ovarian cancer. The CDR3 DNA sequence: TGTGCCAGCACTGCCGGGGGTTACACAGATACGCAGTATTTT. This codes for CASTAGGYTDTQYF.